Presented here are 19 T cell receptor beta chains from one specimen sequenced in a study of response to subunit inactivated influenza vaccine. Using its own MiXCR run on the RT-PCR reads, TCRdb lists one record per CDR3 protein. This repertoire shows roughly 570,000 distinct CDR3 sequences, about an eighth found once; its top ten account for approximately 14%. The sequenced sample was PBMCs from blood, obtained 35 to 45 days after vaccination. These receptors originate from a man aged 50-59 years who received an inactivated influenza vaccine.

This chain joins TRBV12-3 or TRBV12-4 and TRBJ1-1, with D perhaps matching TRBD1 (5 bases). The CDR3 runs to 13 residues. Trimming took off 4 bases at V and 1 base at J, with 7 bases between the two ends. CDR3: CASSWGENTEAFF. The CDR3 region has the DNA TGTGCCAGCAGTTGGGGGGAGAACACTGAAGCTTTCTTT.

The CDR3 protein is CAISVRASSYNEQFF. The CDR3 bases are TGTGCCATCAGTGTGCGGGCCAGCTCCTACAATGAGCAGTTCTTC. The chain employs TRBV10-3 and TRBJ2-1, with a weak D call TRBD2 (5 bases). Trimming cost V 4 bases and J 0 bases, with 10 bases left between them. Germline V lookup: CDR1 ENHRY, CDR2 SYGVKD. CDR3 length: 15 residues.

The table lists this clonotype with a few counts. This chain joins TRBV7-2 and TRBJ2-7; either TRBD1 or TRBD2 may supply D (7 bases each). The germline gives CDR1 SGHTA, CDR2 FQGNSA. With 3 bases removed from V and 3 bases from J, the gap between germline ends came to 21 bases. The CDR3 length is 17 residues. CDR3 bases: TGTGCCAGCAGCTTTTATCCCCAGGGGGAGGGTTACTACGAGCAGTACTTC. This sequence encodes CASSFYPQGEGYYEQYF. Full variable domain (rest looked up from reference TRBV7-2 and TRBJ2-7): GAGVSQSPSNKVTEKGKDVELRCDPISGHTALYWYRQSLGQGLEFLIYFQGNSAPDKSGLPSDRFSAERTGGSVSTLTIQRTQQEDSAVYLCASSFYPQGEGYYEQYFGPGTRLTVT.

This clonotype was counted a few times. The CDR3 protein is CAIKQGSSETQYF. CDR3 coding DNA: TGTGCCATCAAGCAGGGGAGTAGCGAGACCCAGTACTTC. This rearrangement joins TRBV10-3 to TRBJ2-5, with D perhaps TRBD1 (6 bases). Germline V gene sequence: CDR1 ENHRY, CDR2 SYGVKD. The length of the CDR3 is 13 residues. V was pared by 7 bases and J by 5 bases, with 14 bases between.

This clonotype was counted a few times. The rearrangement links TRBV12-3 or TRBV12-4 to TRBJ2-2, with D maybe TRBD1 (5 bases). The V end was cut by 5 bases, the J end by 3 bases, with 13 bases between. The CDR3 runs to 15 residues. CDR3 amino acids: CASSPPDSYTGELFF. The CDR3 nucleotides read TGTGCCAGCAGTCCCCCTGACAGTTACACCGGGGAGCTGTTTTTT.

This clonotype showed up many times. This rearrangement joins TRBV27 to TRBJ2-1; 9 nucleotides agree with TRBD1. CDR1 and CDR2 from the germline V gene are MNHEY and SMNVEV (reference sequence). V shed 2 bases and J 6 bases; nucleotides not matched to a gene: 2. The CDR3 is 14 residues long. The CDR3 DNA reads TGTGCCAGCAGTTTAGGGACAGGGAGCAATGAGCAGTTCTTC. As protein: CASSLGTGSNEQFF.

The chain has TRBV5-6 and TRBJ2-2, with TRBD1 matching 8 bases. The J segment lost 4 bases and the V segment lost 1 base, leaving 9 bases of the junction unmatched. CDR3 length: 17 residues. Germline-derived CDR1 and CDR2 are SGHDT and YYEEEE. The CDR3 reads CASSLSTGGWFTGELFF. For the CDR3, the DNA is TGTGCCAGCAGCTTGAGTACAGGGGGATGGTTCACCGGGGAGCTGTTTTTT. The variable domain in full, with the rest retrieved from reference TRBV5-6 and TRBJ2-2, is DAGVTQSPTHLIKTRGQQVTLRCSPKSGHDTVSWYQQALGQGPQFIFQYYEEEERQRGNFPDRFSGHQFPNYSSELNVNALLLGDSALYLCASSLSTGGWFTGELFFGEGSRLTVL.

In this sample, this clonotype turned up a few times. V is TRBV27 and J is TRBJ2-7; 7 bases agree with TRBD1. There are 15 residues in the CDR3. The trim removed 6 bases at V and 0 bases at J, leaving 8 bases unmatched. Germline CDR1 reads MNHEY; CDR2 reads SMNVEV (reference sequence). The CDR3 nucleotides are TGTGCCAGCAGCTCCACAGGGGCCGTCTCCTACGAGCAGTACTTC. It translates to CASSSTGAVSYEQYF.

This clonotype has more than one count but fewer than ten. The CDR3 DNA reads TGTGCCAGCAGTTCACTCGGGGGAATCGAGCAGTACTTC. It is translated as CASSSLGGIEQYF. This sequence joins TRBV28 and TRBJ2-7; TRBD2 might be the D (6 bases). The CDR3 runs to 13 residues. The V gene lost 4 bases and the J gene lost 6 bases, with 13 bases spanning the gap. Germline CDR1 reads MDHEN; CDR2 reads SYDVKM.

This rearrangement joins TRBV7-6 to TRBJ2-1; 11 bases are shared with TRBD1. The junction had 4 bases not matched to a gene; V was cut back by 1 base and J by 5 bases. Germline CDR1 is SGHVS and CDR2 is FNYEAQ. The CDR3 is made up of 16 amino acids. The CDR3 region is CASSLGPGQGDNEQFF. CDR3 DNA: TGTGCCAGCAGCTTAGGACCGGGACAGGGGGACAATGAGCAGTTCTTC.

In this sample, this clonotype turned up a few times. The chain couples TRBV7-6 to TRBJ2-5; no reliable D call. Deletions cut 0 bases from V and 2 bases from J, with 10 bases between. The CDR3 is 15 amino acids. Germline V gives CDR1 SGHVS, CDR2 FNYEAQ. The CDR3 nucleotides read TGTGCCAGCAGCTTAGCGTACAGACGGCAAGAGACCCAGTACTTC. Amino acid sequence: CASSLAYRRQETQYF.

CDR3 in amino acids: CASSQGAWETQYF. In nucleotides, the CDR3 is TGTGCCAGCAGCCAGGGGGCTTGGGAGACCCAGTACTTC. This chain connects TRBV7-6 to TRBJ2-5, with TRBD1 identical over 8 bases. V lost 5 bases and J lost 5; bases outside the gene matches: 4. Germline V lookup: CDR1 SGHVS, CDR2 FNYEAQ. This CDR3 spans 13 amino acids.

This clonotype was counted only a few times. The rearrangement links TRBV20-1 to TRBJ2-1; D remains unclear. This CDR3 spans 12 amino acids. V was pared by 4 bases and J by 2 bases, with 6 bases between. Germline CDR1 DFQATT, CDR2 SNEGSKA (reference sequence). The DNA for the CDR3 is TGCAGTGCTACCGAGACCTACAATGAGCAGTTCTTC. It is translated as CSATETYNEQFF.

A few counts support this clonotype. The chain has TRBV15 and TRBJ2-1; 7 bases fit TRBD2. The CDR3 contains 16 residues. J lost 4 bases, V lost 0 bases, and 6 bases had no gene match. CDR1 and CDR2 from the germline V gene are LNHNV and YYDKDF (reference sequence). The CDR3 reads CATSRDKREPYNEQFF. As DNA, the CDR3 is TGTGCCACCAGCAGAGATAAGCGGGAACCATACAATGAGCAGTTCTTC. Based on the CDR3 plus reference TRBV15 and TRBJ2-1, the full variable domain is DAMVIQNPRYQVTQFGKPVTLSCSQTLNHNVMYWYQQKSSQAPKLLFHYYDKDFNNEADTPDNFQSRRPNTSFCFLDIRSPGLGDTAMYLCATSRDKREPYNEQFFGPGTRLTVL.

The V gene is TRBV27, the J gene TRBJ2-1; the match to TRBD2 covers 10 bases. This CDR3 comprises 15 residues. V lost 5 bases, J lost 4 bases, and 5 bases stayed unmatched. CDR1 is MNHEY, CDR2 SMNVEV, per germline (reference sequence). CDR3 bases: TGTGCCAGCAGTGATGGGACTAGCGATTACAATGAGCAGTTCTTC. Its translation is CASSDGTSDYNEQFF.

The rearrangement uses TRBV5-1 and TRBJ1-1, with 11 bases matching TRBD1. Germline V gene lookup returns CDR1 SGHRS and CDR2 YFSETQ. Trimming at V came to 1 base and at J to 4 bases, leaving 6 bases not matched to a gene. This CDR3 region has 16 residues. CDR3 in amino acids: CASSLWTGGMGTEAFF. The CDR3, as DNA: TGCGCCAGCAGCTTGTGGACAGGGGGCATGGGCACTGAAGCTTTCTTT.

The table lists this clonotype with a few counts. The rearrangement links TRBV14 to TRBJ1-1, with D maybe TRBD1 (6 bases). There are 17 residues in the CDR3. With 3 bases removed from V and 4 bases from J, the gap between germline ends came to 21 bases. Germline V gives CDR1 SGHDN, CDR2 FVKESK. The CDR3 reads CASSHPPATGRGTEAFF. Written as DNA, the CDR3 is TGTGCCAGCAGCCATCCTCCCGCGACAGGAAGAGGCACTGAAGCTTTCTTT.

The genes are TRBV20-1 and TRBJ2-3, with a possible D match to TRBD2 (5 bases). Trimming stripped 0 bases from V and 3 bases from J, with 10 bases between. The V gene's germline CDR1 is DFQATT and CDR2 SNEGSKA (reference sequence). The CDR3 loop spans 14 amino acids. The CDR3 reads CSAREGSVTDTQYF. The CDR3 coding sequence is TGCAGTGCTAGAGAGGGGAGTGTAACAGATACGCAGTATTTT.

The chain links TRBV27 to TRBJ1-2; maybe TRBD1 (5 bases). The CDR3 spans 14 residues. V lost 8 bases, J lost 2 bases, and 15 bases lay in between. CDR1 is MNHEY, CDR2 SMNVEV, per germline (reference sequence). This CDR3 is CASAYDSVNYGYTF. The CDR3, as DNA: TGTGCCAGCGCCTATGACAGTGTGAACTATGGCTACACCTTC.